This T cell receptor (beta chain) was profiled in a study of tumor-infiltrating lymphocytes in localized non-small cell lung cancer. On the study more broadly: Resected tumor was paired with non-adjacent uninvolved lung from the same patient.

Sequencing used immunoSEQ multiplex PCR; TCRdb keeps in-frame clones, though not all of them. The table lists over 9,000 clones, approximately 83% of them singletons, with less than 9% in the top ten. With regard to this clone: Its antigen remains unknown.

The V end lost 3 bases, the J end lost 0 bases, and 11 bases lay between the germline ends. This CDR3 region has 16 residues. Germline-derived CDR1 and CDR2 are MNHEY and SMNVEV (reference sequence). Study findings and constraints: T-cell fraction did not differ between immunotypes IM1 and IM2. TCR sequencing covered a subset of patients with enough tissue.

This chain uses TRBV27 with TRBJ2-2; D tentatively fits TRBD1 or TRBD2 (5 bases each). Sequencing was performed on uninvolved lung tissue not adjacent to the tumor. This sequence was found in a human donor with non-small cell lung cancer. The chain's CDR3 is CASSFLAGTNTGELFF. Written as DNA, the CDR3 is TGTGCCAGCAGTTTTCTAGCAGGGACGAACACCGGGGAGCTGTTTTTT.